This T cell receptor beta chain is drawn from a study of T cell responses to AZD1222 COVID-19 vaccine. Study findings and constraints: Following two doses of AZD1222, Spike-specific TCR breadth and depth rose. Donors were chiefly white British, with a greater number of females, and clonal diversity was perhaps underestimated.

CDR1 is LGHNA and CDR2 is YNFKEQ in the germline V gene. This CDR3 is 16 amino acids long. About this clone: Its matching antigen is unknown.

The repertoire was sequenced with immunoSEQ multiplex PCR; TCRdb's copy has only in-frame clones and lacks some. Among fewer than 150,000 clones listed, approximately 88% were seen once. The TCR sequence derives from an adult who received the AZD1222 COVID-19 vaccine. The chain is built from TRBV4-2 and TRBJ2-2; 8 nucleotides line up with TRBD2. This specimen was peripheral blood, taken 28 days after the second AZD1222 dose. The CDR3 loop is CPPTQDRGGWAGELFF. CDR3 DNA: TGTCCCCCCACCCAAGACCGGGGGGGGTGGGCCGGGGAGCTGTTTTTT.